This is a list of T cell receptor beta chains from one sample in a study of CD8+ T cells in alopecia areata. The protocol was immunoSEQ multiplex PCR, while the TCRdb copy is restricted to in-frame clones and leaves out a portion. Here the sample spans about 150,000 clones, about 51% being singletons. The sample consisted of CD8+ T cells sorted from blood, taken at week 4, from a patient treated with tofacitinib. These receptor sequences come from a human donor with alopecia areata. The CDR3 runs from the conserved cysteine through the conserved F or W. D genes are given only for firm matches. Clone size, where shown, is once, few, many, or a class for clones that have expanded.

d_gene	len	v_gene	abundance	j_gene	CDR3nt	CDR3aa
.	12	TRBV7-9	few	TRBJ2-1	TGTGCCAGCAACTTATCCCCCAATGAGCAGTTCTTC	CASNLSPNEQFF
TRBD1	13	TRBV5-1	.	TRBJ2-7	TGCGCCAGCAGCTCGACAGGGTATCGCGAGCAGTACTTC	CASSSTGYREQYF
.	13	TRBV2	.	TRBJ2-1	TGTGCCAGCAACGTCCCAGACGGCAATGAGCAGTTCTTC	CASNVPDGNEQFF
.	15	TRBV5-6	.	TRBJ2-7	TGTGCCAGCAGCGCCTCCGGGGGAGGCTCCTACGAGCAGTACTTC	CASSASGGGSYEQYF
TRBD1	14	TRBV5-4	.	TRBJ2-3	TGTGCCAGCAGCTTACAGGGGGCCGGAGATACGCAGTATTTT	CASSLQGAGDTQYF
.	12	TRBV27	.	TRBJ1-1	TGTGCCAGCAGTTTATCGGGCTCTGAAGCTTTCTTT	CASSLSGSEAFF
TRBD1	15	TRBV5-1	.	TRBJ1-4	TGCGCCAGCAGCCTCCGGGACAGTCCTAATGAAAAACTGTTTTTT	CASSLRDSPNEKLFF
.	12	TRBV29-1	.	TRBJ2-2	TGCAGCGTTGTTAGTGACACCGGGGAGCTGTTTTTT	CSVVSDTGELFF
TRBD1	16	TRBV7-9	.	TRBJ1-2	TGTGCCAGCAGCCGCAGACAGGGCCCCCCTAACTATGGCTACACCTTC	CASSRRQGPPNYGYTF
.	13	TRBV6-5	few	TRBJ1-5	TGTGCCAGTGGGGCAGATGACAATCAGCCCCAGCATTTT	CASGADDNQPQHF
.	14	TRBV7-6	few	TRBJ2-2	TGTGCCAGCAGCTTACTCCGAGCCGGCGGGGAGCTGTTTTTT	CASSLLRAGGELFF
.	16	TRBV18	.	TRBJ2-5	TGTGCCAGCTCACCACGGGCGACAGTGTACCAAGAGACCCAGTACTTC	CASSPRATVYQETQYF
.	13	TRBV25-1	.	TRBJ1-1	TGTGCCAGCAGTGCACGGAGGGACACTGAAGCTTTCTTT	CASSARRDTEAFF
.	16	TRBV9	.	TRBJ2-3	TGTGCCAGCAGCGTAGTGGAAGGGCTTAGCACAGATACGCAGTATTTT	CASSVVEGLSTDTQYF